The next 4 T cell receptor beta chains were all read from a single sample in a study of T cell changes during pregnancy in multiple sclerosis (dated by TCRdb to between 2019 and 2020). Library preparation employed the immunoSEQ multiplex PCR assay. TCRdb retrieved this table from immuneACCESS and kept in-frame rearrangements only. Not all clones are present; in checked studies, unresolved V genes account for under half, and no reason is known for the remainder. The sample table lists approximately 99,000 clones, over 85% of them with a count of one. Clones ranked in the top ten supply about 0.98% of the sample. This specimen was peripheral blood, taken after pregnancy. These receptors all come from a female donor with multiple sclerosis, enrolled in a pregnancy study.

This CDR3 is CASSESEQGSDTQYF. Here the CDR3 DNA reads TGTGCCAGCAGTGAATCTGAGCAGGGCTCAGATACGCAGTATTTT. V usage is TRBV6-1 and J usage is TRBJ2-3; tentative D call: TRBD1 (5 bases). Trimming removed 2 bases from V and 4 bases from J, with 13 bases in between. Germline values: CDR1 MNHNS, CDR2 SASEGT. This CDR3 region has 15 residues.

The V call is TRBV7-8, the J call TRBJ2-7; the match to TRBD2 covers 10 bases. The CDR3 sequence is 15 residues long. V lost 5 bases and J lost 3; bases outside the gene matches: 7. Germline CDR1 and CDR2: SGHVS and FQNEAQ. The CDR3 region is CASSLGASGGYEQYF. In DNA form, the CDR3 reads TGTGCCAGCAGCCTCGGGGCTAGCGGGGGCTACGAGCAGTACTTC.

This clone was observed once. The gene calls are TRBV11-2 and TRBJ2-7; 7 bases map to TRBD2. V was pared by 3 bases and J by 3 bases, with 5 bases of the junction left unmatched. The germline gives CDR1 SGHAT, CDR2 FQNNGV. The CDR3 runs 14 residues. In nucleotides, the CDR3 is TGTGCCAGCAGCTTCGCGGGAGTTAGCTACGAGCAGTACTTC. Translation gives CASSFAGVSYEQYF.

The CDR3, as DNA: TGTGCCAGCAGCGTAGCTACTGCGGGACCCCCCGGAAAACAGAATGAGCAGTTCTTC. It yields the protein CASSVATAGPPGKQNEQFF. The V call is TRBV9, the J call TRBJ2-1; possibly TRBD2 for D (6 bases). Between the trimmed V and J ends, which lost 0 bases and 7 bases, there was a span of 26 bases. This CDR3 is 19 amino acids long. CDR1 and CDR2 (germline): SGDLS, YYNGEE.